The 21 T cell receptor beta chains below come from one sample, sequenced in a study of response to subunit inactivated influenza vaccine. TCRdb ran MiXCR on the RT-PCR reads and lists one entry per CDR3 protein. The sample contains about 610,000 distinct CDR3 sequences, 11% to 15% of which appear only once. Source: PBMCs from blood, taken 11 to 12 days after vaccination. Receptors were obtained from a man between 45 and 60 years old who received an inactivated influenza vaccine.

The rearrangement links TRBV11-3 to TRBJ2-1; D is ambiguous. Germline V gene data show CDR1 as SGHNT and CDR2 as YENEEA. CDR3 length: 13 amino acids. The V end was cut by 0 bases, the J end by 9 bases, with 9 bases between. Here the CDR3 DNA reads TGTGCCAGCAGCTTAGAGGGAAAGGGTGAGCAGTTCTTC. Amino acids: CASSLEGKGEQFF.

This clonotype has only a few counts. The chain joins TRBV7-2 to TRBJ2-1, with a tentative D call TRBD2 (6 bases). The CDR3 runs to 15 residues. V was cut by 5 bases and J by 0 bases, with 11 bases left in between. Germline V gives CDR1 SGHTA, CDR2 FQGNSA. CDR3 loop: CASSKAGISYNEQFF. CDR3 nucleotides: TGTGCCAGCAGCAAAGCGGGTATCTCCTACAATGAGCAGTTCTTC.

This clonotype was found a few times. The V call is TRBV18, the J call TRBJ2-1; 9 bases align to TRBD1. This CDR3 contains 14 residues. Trimming took 3 bases from V and 7 from J; bases not matched to a gene: 4. Germline lookup yields CDR1 KGHSH and CDR2 LQKENI. The CDR3 sequence is CASSPGQGRNEQFF. The DNA of the CDR3 is TGTGCCAGCTCACCCGGACAGGGGCGAAATGAGCAGTTCTTC.

In DNA form, the CDR3 reads TGTGCCAGCAGCCGATATGGGGAGACCCAGTACTTC. It encodes CASSRYGETQYF. The chain employs TRBV7-2 and TRBJ2-5; D is undetermined. The CDR3 has 12 residues. Germline CDR1 and CDR2: SGHTA and FQGNSA. V was trimmed by 5 bases and J by 5 bases, leaving 9 bases between them.

This clonotype was counted between two and nine times. This chain uses TRBV12-3 or TRBV12-4 with TRBJ2-4; D is tentatively TRBD1 or TRBD2 (5 bases each). This CDR3 comprises 14 residues. The ends were cut back, 4 bases at V and 3 bases at J, with 10 bases in the middle. The CDR3 DNA follows: TGTGCCAGCAGTTACCGGGACCGCAAAAACATTCAGTACTTC. It is translated as CASSYRDRKNIQYF.

In this sample, this clonotype turned up a few times. Mismatch with germline at one junction end may stem from a read error. V is TRBV7-7 and J is TRBJ2-2; 9 bases line up with TRBD1. The germline gives CDR1 SSHAT, CDR2 FNYEAQ (reference sequence). The CDR3 runs 15 residues. CDR3 in amino acids: CASSSQGAGTGELFF. The CDR3 DNA sequence: TGTGCTAGCAGCTCACAGGGGGCTGGGACCGGGGAGCTGTTTTTT.

This clonotype was seen more than once but under ten times. This chain joins TRBV4-2 and TRBJ2-5, with no clear D. V was clipped by 0 bases and J by 5 bases, with 13 bases between them. CDR3 size: 15 residues. CDR1 LGHNA and CDR2 YNFKEQ come from the germline V gene. CDR3 nucleotide sequence: TGTGCCAGCAGCCAAGAATCGACGACCGGGGAGACCCAGTACTTC. It yields the protein CASSQESTTGETQYF.

This clonotype was observed a handful of times. The rearrangement joins TRBV20-1 to TRBJ2-5, with D uncertain. This CDR3 spans 11 amino acids. V lost 3 bases, J lost 4 bases, and 6 bases lay in between. Germline-derived CDR1 and CDR2 are DFQATT and SNEGSKA (reference sequence). The CDR3 here is CSASRRETQYF. The CDR3 DNA reads as TGCAGTGCTAGTAGGAGAGAGACCCAGTACTTC.

The table lists this clonotype with a few counts. The chain combines TRBV6-2 or TRBV6-3 with TRBJ2-1; TRBD2 agrees at 10 bases. Germline V lookup: CDR1 MNHEY, CDR2 SVGEGT. V lost 4 bases, J lost 9 bases, and 3 bases stayed unmatched. This CDR3 has 13 residues. The CDR3 here is CASSSGLAIEQFF. Here the CDR3 DNA reads TGTGCCAGCAGTTCGGGACTAGCGATTGAGCAGTTCTTC.

The rearrangement uses TRBV5-6 and TRBJ2-2; D could derive from TRBD1 or TRBD2 (5 bases each). The CDR3 is 16 amino acids. The V end was cut by 0 bases, the J end by 2 bases, with 11 bases between. The germline CDR1 and CDR2 sequences are SGHDT and YYEEEE. This CDR3 is CASSLGPRDNTGELFF. For the CDR3, the DNA is TGTGCCAGCAGCTTGGGTCCCAGGGACAACACCGGGGAGCTGTTTTTT.

In this sample, this clonotype turned up many times. This chain connects TRBV29-1 to TRBJ2-7; D call uncertain. This CDR3 is 12 amino acids long. CDR1 SQVTM and CDR2 ANQGSEA come from the germline V gene. Deletions cut 1 base from V and 3 bases from J, with 7 bases between. The CDR3 spells CSVEGEIYEQYF. The DNA for the CDR3 is TGCAGCGTTGAAGGCGAGATCTACGAGCAGTACTTC.

This clonotype was observed at least ten times. This sequence joins TRBV7-3 and TRBJ1-1; D call uncertain. Trimming stripped 4 bases from V and 5 bases from J, with 11 bases between. Germline V gives CDR1 SGHTA, CDR2 FQGTGA. CDR3 length: 13 residues. The DNA of the CDR3 is TGTGCCAGCAGCTCATTCCCGGGAACTGAAGCTTTCTTT. Amino acids: CASSSFPGTEAFF.

This clonotype turned up a few times. The CDR3 reads CASSLATTVGNTIYF. The CDR3 nucleotides read TGTGCCAGCAGCTTAGCTACGACGGTAGGAAACACCATATATTTT. V gene TRBV7-2 combines with J gene TRBJ1-3; D not certain. V dropped 0 bases and J dropped 4 bases, with 10 bases sitting between them. Germline V gives CDR1 SGHTA, CDR2 FQGNSA. CDR3 length: 15 residues. Variable domain in full (rest from reference TRBV7-2 and TRBJ1-3): GAGVSQSPSNKVTEKGKDVELRCDPISGHTALYWYRQSLGQGLEFLIYFQGNSAPDKSGLPSDRFSAERTGGSVSTLTIQRTQQEDSAVYLCASSLATTVGNTIYFGEGSWLTVV.

The chain combines TRBV6-2 or TRBV6-3 with TRBJ2-7, with D unresolved. Germline loops: CDR1 MNHEY, CDR2 SVGEGT. V lost 5 bases to trimming and J lost 2 bases, with 7 bases between them. This CDR3 spans 12 amino acids. The CDR3 sequence is CASSRFTYEQYF. The CDR3 DNA reads TGTGCCAGCAGTCGGTTCACCTACGAGCAGTACTTC.

This clonotype was counted ten times or more. The chain has TRBV7-3 and TRBJ2-3, with 7 bases lining up with TRBD1. The CDR3 contains 14 residues. Germline lookup yields CDR1 SGHTA and CDR2 FQGTGA. The trim removed 5 bases at V and 2 bases at J, leaving 4 bases unmatched. Here the CDR3 DNA reads TGTGCCAGCAGCGAGGGACAGATCACAGATACGCAGTATTTT. It codes for CASSEGQITDTQYF.

V is TRBV20-1 and J is TRBJ2-1; D possibly corresponds to TRBD2 (6 bases). Germline CDR1 reads DFQATT; CDR2 reads SNEGSKA (reference sequence). The germline V and J ends were trimmed by 1 base and 2 bases, with 12 bases remaining between them. The CDR3 length is 15 residues. CDR3: CSARAGGAPYNEQFF. The CDR3 coding sequence is TGCAGTGCTAGAGCCGGGGGAGCGCCCTACAATGAGCAGTTCTTC.

This clonotype was counted between two and nine times. The chain employs TRBV12-3 or TRBV12-4 and TRBJ2-1; 10 bases are shared with TRBD1. The J segment lost 7 bases and the V segment lost 4 bases, leaving 7 bases of the junction unmatched. The CDR3 contains 15 residues. For the CDR3, the DNA is TGTGCCAGCAGTTCTCCGGGACAGGGGAGTAATGAGCAGTTCTTC. Translated: CASSSPGQGSNEQFF.

This chain connects TRBV7-2 to TRBJ1-5; 7 bases map to TRBD1. This CDR3 is 14 amino acids long. Per germline, CDR1 SGHTA and CDR2 FQGNSA. J was trimmed by 8 bases and V by 1 base; bases with no gene match: 5. CDR3 sequence: CASSLGGQTKPQHF. In nucleotides, the CDR3 is TGTGCCAGCAGCTTAGGGGGACAGACTAAGCCCCAGCATTTT.

The rearrangement joins TRBV10-1 to TRBJ2-7; TRBD2 aligns across 13 bases. V shed 2 bases, J shed 2 bases, and the junction held 9 bases outside the gene matches. Germline V gene lookup returns CDR1 WNHNN and CDR2 SYGVQD (reference sequence). CDR3 length equals 18 residues. This chain's CDR3 is CASSERGLAGTKTYEQYF. In DNA form, the CDR3 reads TGCGCCAGCAGTGAGAGGGGACTAGCGGGGACCAAGACCTACGAGCAGTACTTC.

Only a few counts were recorded for this clonotype. The chain links TRBV2 to TRBJ1-2; D not resolved. Trimming took 7 bases from V and 5 from J, leaving 11 bases between them. This CDR3 is built from 12 residues. The germline V gene has CDR1 SNHLY and CDR2 FYNNEI. The CDR3 DNA reads as TGTGCCAGCACCAAAGACAAGTATGGCTACACCTTC. It translates to CASTKDKYGYTF.

This clonotype was detected only a few times. The chain combines TRBV5-6 with TRBJ2-2; TRBD2 aligns across 11 bases. The CDR3 sequence is 16 residues long. The V segment lost 3 bases and the J segment 4 bases; nucleotides outside the gene matches: 5. The germline V gene has CDR1 SGHDT and CDR2 YYEEEE. CDR3 residues: CASSWGLAVSTGELFF. The CDR3 DNA reads TGTGCCAGCAGCTGGGGACTAGCGGTGAGCACCGGGGAGCTGTTTTTT.